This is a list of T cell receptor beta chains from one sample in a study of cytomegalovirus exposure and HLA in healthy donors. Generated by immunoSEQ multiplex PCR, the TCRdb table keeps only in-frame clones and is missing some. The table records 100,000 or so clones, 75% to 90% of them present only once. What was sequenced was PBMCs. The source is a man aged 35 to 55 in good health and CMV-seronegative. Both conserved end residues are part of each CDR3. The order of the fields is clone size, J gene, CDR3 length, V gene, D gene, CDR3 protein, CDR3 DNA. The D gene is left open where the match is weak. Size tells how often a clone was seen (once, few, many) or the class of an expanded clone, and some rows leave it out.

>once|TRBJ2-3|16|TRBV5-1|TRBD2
CASSLGTSGGWDTQYF
TGCGCCAGCAGCTTGGGGACTAGCGGGGGGTGGGATACGCAGTATTTT
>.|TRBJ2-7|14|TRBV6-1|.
CASSEYRDSYEQYF
TGTGCCAGCAGCGAATACAGGGATTCCTACGAGCAGTACTTC
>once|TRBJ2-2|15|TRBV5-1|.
CASSLVGANTGELFF
TGCGCCAGCAGCTTGGTAGGAGCGAACACCGGGGAGCTGTTTTTT
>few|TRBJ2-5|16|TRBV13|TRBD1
CASSRTGLNPQETQYF
TGTGCCAGCAGCCGGACAGGCTTAAACCCCCAAGAGACCCAGTACTTC
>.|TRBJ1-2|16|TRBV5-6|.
CATRPQGTPPAYGYTF
TGTGCCACCAGACCGCAGGGGACCCCTCCTGCCTATGGCTACACCTTC
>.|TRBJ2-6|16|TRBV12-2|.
CASRWDNGKVSTVLTF
TGTGCAAGTCGCTGGGACAACGGGAAGGTTTCAACAGTCCTGACTTTC
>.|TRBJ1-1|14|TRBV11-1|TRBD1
CASSPSQGGTEAFF
TGTGCCAGCAGCCCTAGCCAGGGGGGCACTGAAGCTTTCTTT
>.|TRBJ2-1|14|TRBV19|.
CASSPWTDYNEQFF
TGTGCCAGTAGTCCGTGGACAGACTACAATGAGCAGTTCTTC
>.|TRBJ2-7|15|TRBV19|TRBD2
CASSFGTSGGYEQYF
TGTGCCAGTAGTTTCGGGACTAGCGGGGGCTACGAGCAGTACTTC
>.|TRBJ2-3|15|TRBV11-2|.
CASSFRRGRADTQYF
TGTGCCAGCAGCTTCAGGAGGGGACGGGCAGATACGCAGTATTTT
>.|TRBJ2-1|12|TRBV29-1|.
CSAQSSYNEQFF
TGCAGCGCACAGAGCTCCTACAATGAGCAGTTCTTC
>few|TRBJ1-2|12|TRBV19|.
CASTGTRYGYTF
TGTGCCAGTACCGGGACAAGATATGGCTACACCTTC
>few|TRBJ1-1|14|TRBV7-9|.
CASSSEGGQFEAFF
TGTGCCAGCAGCTCAGAGGGGGGGCAGTTTGAAGCTTTCTTT